This T cell receptor beta chain was captured in a study of STAT3 mutations in large granular lymphocyte leukemia. Background on the study: More than half of T-LGLL patients received immunosuppressive therapy.

Each sample's TCRbeta library yielded on average around 40,000 productive templates. Profiling relied on immunoSEQ multiplex PCR, and the TCRdb table lists in-frame clones only, not all of them. The profile shows around 2,700 clones, approximately 32% of them singletons. With respect to this clone: Its antigen is still unknown.

General study results and limits: In T-cell large granular lymphocyte leukemia, about half of patients showed multiple immunodominant subclonotypes.

This clonotype was sampled from a human donor with T large granular lymphocyte leukemia. Some clones in this sample may be carry-over from other donors' samples. Sequences were obtained from PBMCs.

The CDR3 is CASSYETGASYEQYF. CDR3 bases: TGTGCCAGCAGTTACGAGACAGGGGCCTCCTACGAGCAGTACTTC. The chain recombines TRBV6-6 with TRBJ2-7, with 8 bases identical to TRBD1. Germline V gene lookup returns CDR1 MNHNY and CDR2 SVGAGI (reference sequence). Trimming cost V 2 bases and J 0 bases; bases outside gene matches: 3. This CDR3 has 15 residues.